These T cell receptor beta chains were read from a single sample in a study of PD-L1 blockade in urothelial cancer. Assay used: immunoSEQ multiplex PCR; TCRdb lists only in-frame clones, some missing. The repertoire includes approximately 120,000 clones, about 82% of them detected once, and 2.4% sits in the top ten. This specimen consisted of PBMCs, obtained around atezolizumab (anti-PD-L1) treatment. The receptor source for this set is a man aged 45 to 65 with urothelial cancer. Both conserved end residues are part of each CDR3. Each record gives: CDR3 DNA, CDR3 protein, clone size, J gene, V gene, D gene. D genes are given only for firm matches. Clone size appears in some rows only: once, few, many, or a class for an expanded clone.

CDR3 DNA: TGTGCCATCAGTGATCAGGGGGCTATGTACAATGAGCAGTTCTTC; CDR3 protein: CAISDQGAMYNEQFF; clone size: -; J gene: TRBJ2-1; V gene: TRBV10-3; D gene: TRBD1
CDR3 DNA: TGTGCCAGCAGCTCCGGACCGGGACAGGGGTCCTATGGCTACACCTTC; CDR3 protein: CASSSGPGQGSYGYTF; clone size: -; J gene: TRBJ1-2; V gene: TRBV6-6; D gene: TRBD1
CDR3 DNA: TGTGCCAGCAGCTTCGCGGGAGGGTGGGCAGATACGCAGTATTTT; CDR3 protein: CASSFAGGWADTQYF; clone size: -; J gene: TRBJ2-3; V gene: TRBV7-3; D gene: TRBD2
CDR3 DNA: TGTGCCAGCAGCGTTGGTCCGGGGGAAGGGATTCAAGAGACCCAGTACTTC; CDR3 protein: CASSVGPGEGIQETQYF; clone size: -; J gene: TRBJ2-5; V gene: TRBV9; D gene: -
CDR3 DNA: TGTGCTAGTGGTCCAACCAGGGCAGGGGCATATATCAGTGAGCAGTTCTTC; CDR3 protein: CASGPTRAGAYISEQFF; clone size: -; J gene: TRBJ2-1; V gene: TRBV12-5; D gene: -
CDR3 DNA: TGTGCCAGCAGCTTAACGACAGGGGCAGAGACCCAGTACTTC; CDR3 protein: CASSLTTGAETQYF; clone size: -; J gene: TRBJ2-5; V gene: TRBV11-2; D gene: TRBD1
CDR3 DNA: TGTGCCAGCAACCTCGGTAGCGGCACAGATACGCAGTATTTT; CDR3 protein: CASNLGSGTDTQYF; clone size: medium-sized; J gene: TRBJ2-3; V gene: TRBV6-1; D gene: -
CDR3 DNA: TGTGCCACCAGCCTGGCGGTACTAGCGGGAGTAGGAGGCCAAGAGACCCAGTACTTC; CDR3 protein: CATSLAVLAGVGGQETQYF; clone size: -; J gene: TRBJ2-5; V gene: TRBV15; D gene: TRBD2
CDR3 DNA: TGTGCCGCCTCGACTAGCGCTTACGAGCAGTACTTC; CDR3 protein: CAASTSAYEQYF; clone size: -; J gene: TRBJ2-7; V gene: TRBV10-3; D gene: TRBD2
CDR3 DNA: TGTGCCAGCAGGGCAGGTGGACAGCCCCAGCATTTT; CDR3 protein: CASRAGGQPQHF; clone size: -; J gene: TRBJ1-5; V gene: TRBV28; D gene: -
CDR3 DNA: TGTGCCACCTCCAACCAGGGCGGCGGAGTGGGTGAGCAGTTCTTC; CDR3 protein: CATSNQGGGVGEQFF; clone size: -; J gene: TRBJ2-1; V gene: TRBV11-1; D gene: -
CDR3 DNA: TGTGCCAGCTCACCACGGCAGGGAGGAAACACCATATATTTT; CDR3 protein: CASSPRQGGNTIYF; clone size: -; J gene: TRBJ1-3; V gene: TRBV18; D gene: -
CDR3 DNA: TGTGCCAGCATACGGGACACCTCCTACGAGCAGTACTTC; CDR3 protein: CASIRDTSYEQYF; clone size: once; J gene: TRBJ2-7; V gene: TRBV2; D gene: -
CDR3 DNA: TGCGCCAGCTCGTACGAGCAGTACTTC; CDR3 protein: CASSYEQYF; clone size: -; J gene: TRBJ2-7; V gene: TRBV23-1; D gene: -
CDR3 DNA: TGTGCCAGCAGCTTACGCAGGGCGGACCGCTACACCTTC; CDR3 protein: CASSLRRADRYTF; clone size: -; J gene: TRBJ1-2; V gene: TRBV7-2; D gene: -
CDR3 DNA: TGTGCCAGCAGCGGACAGGGGGTTAGTGAACCCCTCCACTTT; CDR3 protein: CASSGQGVSEPLHF; clone size: few; J gene: TRBJ1-6; V gene: TRBV6-5; D gene: TRBD1
CDR3 DNA: TGTGCCAGCAGCCCAGTGGTTTCTAGCGGGAGCTTCACCGGGGAGCTGTTTTTT; CDR3 protein: CASSPVVSSGSFTGELFF; clone size: many; J gene: TRBJ2-2; V gene: TRBV11-1; D gene: TRBD2
CDR3 DNA: TGTGCCAGCAGGCGACTAAACAGGGGCGAGCAGTACTTC; CDR3 protein: CASRRLNRGEQYF; clone size: -; J gene: TRBJ2-7; V gene: TRBV6-6; D gene: TRBD1
CDR3 DNA: TGTGCCAGCAGCTTAGGGCTAACGATCAGGGGGCAGTACCAAGAGACCCAGTACTTC; CDR3 protein: CASSLGLTIRGQYQETQYF; clone size: -; J gene: TRBJ2-5; V gene: TRBV7-9; D gene: TRBD1
CDR3 DNA: TGTGCCATCGGAAACAGGGGCGCCTACGAGCAGTACTTC; CDR3 protein: CAIGNRGAYEQYF; clone size: -; J gene: TRBJ2-7; V gene: TRBV6-1; D gene: TRBD1
CDR3 DNA: TGTGCCAGCAGGGACAGGGGGCAAGTTGAAGCTTTCTTT; CDR3 protein: CASRDRGQVEAFF; clone size: -; J gene: TRBJ1-1; V gene: TRBV6-6; D gene: TRBD1
CDR3 DNA: TGTGCCAGCGCTACTAGCGGGAGTCGGCGGGAGACCCAGTACTTC; CDR3 protein: CASATSGSRRETQYF; clone size: -; J gene: TRBJ2-5; V gene: TRBV21-1; D gene: -
CDR3 DNA: TGTGCCAGCGGTCCCCCCGGGCGACAGTATAATTCACCCCTCCACTTT; CDR3 protein: CASGPPGRQYNSPLHF; clone size: -; J gene: TRBJ1-6; V gene: TRBV7-9; D gene: -
CDR3 DNA: TGTGCCAGCAGTTACGGCGGGAATTCTCCCTACGAGCAGTACTTC; CDR3 protein: CASSYGGNSPYEQYF; clone size: -; J gene: TRBJ2-7; V gene: TRBV6-5; D gene: -
CDR3 DNA: TGTGCCAGCAGGGGGAGCACCGGGGAGCTGTTTTTT; CDR3 protein: CASRGSTGELFF; clone size: many; J gene: TRBJ2-2; V gene: TRBV13; D gene: -
CDR3 DNA: TGTGCTAGCAGCCCCATTGGGACTAGCACAGATACGCAGTATTTT; CDR3 protein: CASSPIGTSTDTQYF; clone size: -; J gene: TRBJ2-3; V gene: TRBV7-7; D gene: -
CDR3 DNA: TGTGCCAGCAGGGGGCCAAGCTCCTACGAGCAGTACTTC; CDR3 protein: CASRGPSSYEQYF; clone size: -; J gene: TRBJ2-7; V gene: TRBV6-6; D gene: -
CDR3 DNA: TGTGCCAGCTCACCTGGACTCAGGACAGTTGGAAACACCATATATTTT; CDR3 protein: CASSPGLRTVGNTIYF; clone size: -; J gene: TRBJ1-3; V gene: TRBV18; D gene: -
CDR3 DNA: TGCGCCAGCAGCCCGGGACTAGCGGGAGAACACGAGCAGTACTTC; CDR3 protein: CASSPGLAGEHEQYF; clone size: -; J gene: TRBJ2-7; V gene: TRBV5-1; D gene: TRBD2
CDR3 DNA: TGTGCCAGCAGTTCCCCCGCGGGAGGTTCCTACGAGCAGTACTTC; CDR3 protein: CASSSPAGGSYEQYF; clone size: -; J gene: TRBJ2-7; V gene: TRBV6-5; D gene: TRBD2
CDR3 DNA: TGTGCCAGCAGCGGACAGGTTCTAAGCTCTGGAAACACCATATATTTT; CDR3 protein: CASSGQVLSSGNTIYF; clone size: few; J gene: TRBJ1-3; V gene: TRBV2; D gene: TRBD1
CDR3 DNA: TGTGCCAGCAGCCTACGACCGACGGGACAGGGGCGAGACAATGAGCAGTTCTTC; CDR3 protein: CASSLRPTGQGRDNEQFF; clone size: -; J gene: TRBJ2-1; V gene: TRBV4-2; D gene: TRBD1
CDR3 DNA: TGCGCCAGCAGCCTAGGGACAGGGGCAACTAATGAAAAACTGTTTTTT; CDR3 protein: CASSLGTGATNEKLFF; clone size: -; J gene: TRBJ1-4; V gene: TRBV5-1; D gene: TRBD1
CDR3 DNA: TGTGCCAGCAGCCACTCGGGACAGGGTACCTACAATGAGCAGTTCTTC; CDR3 protein: CASSHSGQGTYNEQFF; clone size: -; J gene: TRBJ2-1; V gene: TRBV4-2; D gene: TRBD1
CDR3 DNA: TGTGCCAGCAGAAGAGGGTTAACAGGGAAGATCCCCTACGAGCAGTACTTC; CDR3 protein: CASRRGLTGKIPYEQYF; clone size: -; J gene: TRBJ2-7; V gene: TRBV21-1; D gene: -
CDR3 DNA: TGCGCCAGCAGCCAAGCTACTAGCGGGAGTAGTGGCACAGATACGCAGTATTTT; CDR3 protein: CASSQATSGSSGTDTQYF; clone size: -; J gene: TRBJ2-3; V gene: TRBV4-1; D gene: TRBD2
CDR3 DNA: TGCGCCAGCTCGAGAGGACAGGGAGATACGCAGTATTTT; CDR3 protein: CASSRGQGDTQYF; clone size: -; J gene: TRBJ2-3; V gene: TRBV4-1; D gene: TRBD1
CDR3 DNA: TGTGCCAGCAGCTTAAGCGCGGGGGGCACAGATACGCAGTATTTT; CDR3 protein: CASSLSAGGTDTQYF; clone size: -; J gene: TRBJ2-3; V gene: TRBV7-8; D gene: TRBD2
CDR3 DNA: TGTGCCAGCTCACGGACAGATAGCAATCAGCCCCAGCATTTT; CDR3 protein: CASSRTDSNQPQHF; clone size: -; J gene: TRBJ1-5; V gene: TRBV18; D gene: -
CDR3 DNA: TGCGCCAGCAGTTTCCCTAGCGGGGGCGGGCCCCTCAATGAGCAGTTCTTC; CDR3 protein: CASSFPSGGGPLNEQFF; clone size: -; J gene: TRBJ2-1; V gene: TRBV23-1; D gene: TRBD2
CDR3 DNA: TGTGCCAGCAGTGCAGGTGGGGGCCACTACGAGCAGTACTTC; CDR3 protein: CASSAGGGHYEQYF; clone size: -; J gene: TRBJ2-7; V gene: TRBV25-1; D gene: -
CDR3 DNA: TGTGCCAGCTCGGGACAGGGGTCCTACGAGCAGTACTTC; CDR3 protein: CASSGQGSYEQYF; clone size: -; J gene: TRBJ2-7; V gene: TRBV18; D gene: TRBD1
CDR3 DNA: TGTGCTAGTAGCGGGATTGAATACGAGCAGTACTTC; CDR3 protein: CASSGIEYEQYF; clone size: -; J gene: TRBJ2-7; V gene: TRBV28; D gene: TRBD2
CDR3 DNA: TGTGCCAGCAGCTTTTCCGGGACAGGGAATGAAAAACTGTTTTTT; CDR3 protein: CASSFSGTGNEKLFF; clone size: -; J gene: TRBJ1-4; V gene: TRBV5-6; D gene: TRBD1
CDR3 DNA: TGTGCCAGCAGCGTGGGGGGGAACTCCTACAATGAGCAGTTCTTC; CDR3 protein: CASSVGGNSYNEQFF; clone size: -; J gene: TRBJ2-1; V gene: TRBV9; D gene: TRBD2
CDR3 DNA: TGTGCCAGCAGCTTAGGTGCGGATTCCTACGAGCAGTACTTC; CDR3 protein: CASSLGADSYEQYF; clone size: -; J gene: TRBJ2-7; V gene: TRBV7-9; D gene: -